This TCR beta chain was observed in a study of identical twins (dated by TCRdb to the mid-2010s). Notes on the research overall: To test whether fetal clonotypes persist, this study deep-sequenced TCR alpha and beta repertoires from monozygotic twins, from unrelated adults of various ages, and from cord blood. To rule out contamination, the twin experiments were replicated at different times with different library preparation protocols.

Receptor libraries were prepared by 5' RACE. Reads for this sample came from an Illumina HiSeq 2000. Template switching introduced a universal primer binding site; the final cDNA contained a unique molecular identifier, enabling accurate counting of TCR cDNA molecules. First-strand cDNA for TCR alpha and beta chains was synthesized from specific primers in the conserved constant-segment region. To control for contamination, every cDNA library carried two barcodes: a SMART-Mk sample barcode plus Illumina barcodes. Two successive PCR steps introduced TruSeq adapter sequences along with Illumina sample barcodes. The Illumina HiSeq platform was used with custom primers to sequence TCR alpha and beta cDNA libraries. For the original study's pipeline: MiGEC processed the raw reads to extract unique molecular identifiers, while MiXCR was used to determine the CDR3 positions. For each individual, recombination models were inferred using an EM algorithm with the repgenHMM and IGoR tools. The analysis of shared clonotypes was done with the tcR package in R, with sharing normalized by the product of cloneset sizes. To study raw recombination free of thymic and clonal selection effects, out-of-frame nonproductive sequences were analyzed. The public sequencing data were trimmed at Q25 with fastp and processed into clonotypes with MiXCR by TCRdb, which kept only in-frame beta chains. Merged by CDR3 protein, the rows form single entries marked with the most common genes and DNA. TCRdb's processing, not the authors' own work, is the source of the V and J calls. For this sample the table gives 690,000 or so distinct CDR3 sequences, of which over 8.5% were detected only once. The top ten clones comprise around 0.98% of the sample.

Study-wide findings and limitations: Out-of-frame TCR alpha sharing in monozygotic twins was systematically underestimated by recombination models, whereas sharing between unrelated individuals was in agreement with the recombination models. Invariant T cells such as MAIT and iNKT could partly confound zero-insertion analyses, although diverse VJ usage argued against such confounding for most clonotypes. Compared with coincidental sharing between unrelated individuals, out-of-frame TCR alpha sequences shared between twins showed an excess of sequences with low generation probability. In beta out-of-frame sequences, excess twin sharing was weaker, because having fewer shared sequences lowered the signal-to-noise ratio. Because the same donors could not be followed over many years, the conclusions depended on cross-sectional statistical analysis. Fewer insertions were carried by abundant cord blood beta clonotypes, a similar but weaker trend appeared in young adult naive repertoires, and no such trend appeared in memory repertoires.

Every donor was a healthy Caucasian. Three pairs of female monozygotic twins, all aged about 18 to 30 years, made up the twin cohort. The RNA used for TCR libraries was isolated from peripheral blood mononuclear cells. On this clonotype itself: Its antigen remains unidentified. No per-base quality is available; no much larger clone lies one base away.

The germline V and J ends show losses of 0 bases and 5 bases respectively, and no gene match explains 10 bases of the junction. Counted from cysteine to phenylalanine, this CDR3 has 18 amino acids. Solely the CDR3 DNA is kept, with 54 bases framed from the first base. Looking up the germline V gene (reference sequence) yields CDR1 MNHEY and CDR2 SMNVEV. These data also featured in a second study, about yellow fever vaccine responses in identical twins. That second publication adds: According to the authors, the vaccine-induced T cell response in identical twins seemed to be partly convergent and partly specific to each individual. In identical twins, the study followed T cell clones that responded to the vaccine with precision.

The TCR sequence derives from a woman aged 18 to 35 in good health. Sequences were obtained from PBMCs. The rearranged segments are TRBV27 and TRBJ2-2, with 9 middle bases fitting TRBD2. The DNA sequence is TGTGCCAGCAGTTTATCTCCCGGCGGGGGGGCAACGACCGGGGAGCTGTTTTTT. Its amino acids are CASSLSPGGGATTGELFF.